The clone carrying this T cell receptor beta chain came up many times. Its target is not known. TCRdb reanalysed the 5' RACE reads using MiXCR and keeps one entry per CDR3 protein. Of hundreds of thousands of distinct CDR3 sequences in the sample, around 21% are singletons; the top ten hold 4% to 5.5%. Germline V gene sequence: CDR1 SGHTA, CDR2 FQGNSA. The germline V and J ends were trimmed by 1 base and 3 bases, with 12 bases remaining between them. The CDR3 is 15 residues long. The data derive from a study of identical twins. Findings and limits, study-wide: In beta out-of-frame sequences, the excess sharing between twins was weaker. Twin-shared out-of-frame alpha sequences were enriched for low generation probability. Cross-sectional statistical analysis, not tracking of the same donors, underpinned the conclusions.

These sequences were also reported in another study, on T cells expressing NK-cell markers. That work contributes: Where several donors were concerned, these clonotypes also led the CD3+CD56-NKG2C+ fraction.

This receptor was taken from a woman aged 18-30 years in good health. Material: PBMCs. The chain links TRBV7-2 to TRBJ2-5; perhaps TRBD2 as D (6 bases). The CDR3 region is CASSLVSQREETQYF. DNA for the CDR3: TGTGCCAGCAGCTTAGTCTCACAGCGGGAAGAGACCCAGTACTTC.